This TCR beta chain was sequenced for a study of control samples from healthy donors and cancer patients. Measured with immunoSEQ multiplex PCR; TCRdb has only the in-frame clones, and not every one. The table has 60,000 to 80,000 clones, more than 75% seen once. Germline V gives CDR1 LGHDT, CDR2 YNNKEL (reference sequence). CDR3 length: 14 residues. V lost 3 bases, J lost 8 bases, and 6 bases stayed unmatched. This TCR was recovered from a woman aged 50 to 60 in good health. The rearrangement links TRBV3-1 (or the pseudogene TRBV3-2) to TRBJ2-5; 10 bases line up with TRBD2. The sample was blood. This chain's CDR3 is CASSHASGSRTQYF. CDR3 sequence (DNA): TGTGCCAGCAGCCACGCTAGCGGGAGCCGAACCCAGTACTTC.